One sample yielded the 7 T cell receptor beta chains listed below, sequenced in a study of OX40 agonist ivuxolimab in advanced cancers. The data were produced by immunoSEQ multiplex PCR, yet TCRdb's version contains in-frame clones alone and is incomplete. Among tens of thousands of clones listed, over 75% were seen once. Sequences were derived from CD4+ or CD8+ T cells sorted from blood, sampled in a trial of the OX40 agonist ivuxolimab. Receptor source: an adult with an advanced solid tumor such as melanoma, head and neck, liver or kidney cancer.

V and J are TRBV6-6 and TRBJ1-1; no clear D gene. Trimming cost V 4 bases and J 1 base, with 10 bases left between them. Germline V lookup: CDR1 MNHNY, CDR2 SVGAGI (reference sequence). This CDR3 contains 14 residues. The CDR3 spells CASSLAVRNTEAFF. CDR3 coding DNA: TGTGCCAGCAGTTTAGCAGTCAGGAACACTGAAGCTTTCTTT.

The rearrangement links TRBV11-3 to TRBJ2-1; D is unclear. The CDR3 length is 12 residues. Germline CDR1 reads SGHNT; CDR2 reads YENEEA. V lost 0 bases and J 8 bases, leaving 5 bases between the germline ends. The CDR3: CASSLEGYEQFF. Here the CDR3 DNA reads TGTGCCAGCAGCTTAGAGGGTTATGAGCAGTTCTTC.

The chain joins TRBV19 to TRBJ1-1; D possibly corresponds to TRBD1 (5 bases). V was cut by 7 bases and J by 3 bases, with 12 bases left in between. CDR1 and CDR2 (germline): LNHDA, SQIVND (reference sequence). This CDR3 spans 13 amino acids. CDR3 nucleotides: TGTGCCAGTAAGTTTTCGGGGGACACTGAAGCTTTCTTT. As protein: CASKFSGDTEAFF.

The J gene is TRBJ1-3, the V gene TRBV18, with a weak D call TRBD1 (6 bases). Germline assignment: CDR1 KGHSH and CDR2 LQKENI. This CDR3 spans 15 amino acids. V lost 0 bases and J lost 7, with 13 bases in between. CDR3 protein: CASSPPSPTGNTIYF. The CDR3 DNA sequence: TGTGCCAGCTCACCACCTTCCCCTACAGGGAACACCATATATTTT.

CDR3 DNA sequence: TGTGCCAGCTCACCACGGGGCTACGAGCAGTACTTC. Protein: CASSPRGYEQYF. The rearrangement uses TRBV18 and TRBJ2-5; D ambiguous. The DNA end is more similar to TRBJ2-7, so the J call may be wrong. CDR3 size: 12 residues. The germline CDR1 and CDR2 sequences are KGHSH and LQKENI.

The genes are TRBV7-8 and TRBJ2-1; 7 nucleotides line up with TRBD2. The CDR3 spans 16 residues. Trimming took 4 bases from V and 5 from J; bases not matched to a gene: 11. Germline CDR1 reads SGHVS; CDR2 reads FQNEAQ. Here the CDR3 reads CASSSVAFGTNNEQFF. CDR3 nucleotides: TGTGCCAGCAGCTCCGTTGCGTTCGGGACTAACAATGAGCAGTTCTTC.

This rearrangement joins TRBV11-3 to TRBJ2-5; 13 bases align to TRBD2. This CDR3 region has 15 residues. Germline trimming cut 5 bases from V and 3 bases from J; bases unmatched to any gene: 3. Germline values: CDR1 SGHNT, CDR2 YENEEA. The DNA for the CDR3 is TGTGCCAGCAGCACCGGACTAGCGGGAGAAGAGACCCAGTACTTC. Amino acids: CASSTGLAGEETQYF.